This T cell receptor beta chain was recovered during a study of identical twins. General observations from the study: In cord blood, abundant beta clonotypes had fewer insertions; memory showed no trend. Sequences that were out-of-frame, alpha and twin-shared displayed an excess of low generation probability. Instead of following the same donors, the conclusions were based on cross-sectional statistical analysis. Where beta out-of-frame sequences were concerned, excess twin sharing was weaker.

From the 5' RACE reads, TCRdb called clonotypes with MiXCR, one entry per CDR3 protein. This repertoire shows 240,000 or so distinct CDR3 sequences, roughly a tenth found once; its top ten account for less than 12%. This clonotype was picked up many times. Its antigen is as yet unknown. The germline V gene has CDR1 MNHEY and CDR2 SVGEGT. The CDR3 consists of 13 residues. V lost 8 bases to trimming and J lost 3 bases; unmatched junction nucleotides: 6. Sequencing was performed on memory T cells sorted from blood. The genes are TRBV6-2 or TRBV6-3 and TRBJ1-1; TRBD1 matches 7 bases. This clonotype originated in a man aged 50-59 years in good health. In DNA, the CDR3 is TGTGCCAGCGGGGACAGATTCGACACTGAAGCTTTCTTT. Residues: CASGDRFDTEAFF.